This passage covers 8 T cell receptor beta chains from one sample sequenced in a study of regulatory and conventional T cells in breast cancer. TCRdb reprocessed the PCR reads with MiXCR, giving one entry per CDR3 protein. Of around 15,000 distinct CDR3 sequences listed, 25% to 40% are singletons. The sequencing input was conventional T cells from blood. The receptors shown here come from a female donor in good health.

The CDR3 DNA reads as TGTGCTAGTGGTTTCGTTTCTAAGCGGGGGGCGACTTTAGCCAAAAACATTCAGTACTTC. Its protein product is CASGFVSKRGATLAKNIQYF. V gene TRBV12-5 combines with J gene TRBJ2-4; 9 positions match TRBD2. V lost 3 bases to trimming and J lost 0 bases; unmatched junction nucleotides: 15. In germline, CDR1 is LGHNT, CDR2 FRNRAP. The CDR3 covers 20 residues.

This rearrangement joins TRBV7-2 to TRBJ1-2; 11 bases are a match to TRBD1. Looked up from germline, CDR1 is SGHTA and CDR2 is FQGNSA. CDR3 length: 16 residues. V trimming: 11 bases; J trimming: 1 base; junction bases outside the gene matches: 12. Here the CDR3 DNA reads TGTGCCTGCTGCCGGGGACAGGGGGGAGTTAACTATGGCTACACCTTC. Translated, it gives CACCRGQGGVNYGYTF.

A few counts support this clonotype. This chain joins TRBV6-2 or TRBV6-3 and TRBJ1-2; no reliable D call. The ends were cut back, 4 bases at V and 2 bases at J, with 29 bases in the middle. The CDR3 consists of 20 residues. Germline V CDR1 and CDR2: MNHEY, SVGEGT. CDR3: CASSFQTLGYPVSGNYGYTF. CDR3 sequence (DNA): TGTGCCAGCAGTTTCCAAACCCTTGGCTATCCAGTCTCTGGAAACTATGGCTACACCTTC.

Details on this clonotype: It may be a read error: a sequence one base away is much more abundant. The chain recombines TRBV6-2 or TRBV6-3 with TRBJ1-1; tentatively, D is TRBD1 (5 bases). The CDR3 runs to 14 residues. V shed 4 bases and J shed 0 bases, with 9 bases lying between them. Germline V lookup: CDR1 MNHEY, CDR2 SVGEGT. Written as DNA, the CDR3 is TGTGCCAGCAGTTGTGAAGGGGTGAACACTGAAGCTTTCTTT. This codes for CASSCEGVNTEAFF.

This clonotype was detected a few times. This chain links TRBV7-9 with TRBJ2-3; the D call may be TRBD1 or TRBD2 (5 bases each). CDR1 is SEHNR and CDR2 is FQNEAQ in the germline V gene (reference sequence). There are 16 residues in the CDR3. The V end lost 1 base, the J end lost 2 bases, and 13 bases lay between the germline ends. The DNA for the CDR3 is TGTGCCAGCAGCTTAGGGGGACGGGGCCTCACAGATACGCAGTATTTT. Encoded protein: CASSLGGRGLTDTQYF.

This clonotype was found a few times. The chain is built from TRBV2 and TRBJ2-2; maybe TRBD1 (6 bases). Germline CDR1 SNHLY, CDR2 FYNNEI. The CDR3 is 14 residues long. V was cut by 7 bases and J by 2 bases, with 11 bases left in between. CDR3: CASTTDSNTGELFF. The CDR3 DNA sequence: TGTGCCAGCACTACGGACAGTAACACCGGGGAGCTGTTTTTT.

The chain recombines TRBV7-9 with TRBJ1-1; maybe TRBD1 (5 bases). The CDR3 has 15 amino acids. Germline values: CDR1 SEHNR, CDR2 FQNEAQ (reference sequence). V gave up 1 base and J gave up 1 base, with 10 bases separating them. The CDR3 DNA follows: TGTGCCAGCAGCTTAGATGAGGGGTGGAACACTGAAGCTTTCTTT. Its translation is CASSLDEGWNTEAFF.

This clonotype has just a few counts. The V and J genes are TRBV20-1 and TRBJ2-4, with D maybe TRBD1 (6 bases). This CDR3 contains 13 residues. Between the trimmed V and J ends, which lost 0 bases and 6 bases, there was a span of 9 bases. The V gene's germline CDR1 is DFQATT and CDR2 SNEGSKA (reference sequence). CDR3 sequence reads: CSARDLQGNIQYF. In nucleotides, the CDR3 is TGCAGTGCTAGAGACTTACAGGGAAACATTCAGTACTTC.